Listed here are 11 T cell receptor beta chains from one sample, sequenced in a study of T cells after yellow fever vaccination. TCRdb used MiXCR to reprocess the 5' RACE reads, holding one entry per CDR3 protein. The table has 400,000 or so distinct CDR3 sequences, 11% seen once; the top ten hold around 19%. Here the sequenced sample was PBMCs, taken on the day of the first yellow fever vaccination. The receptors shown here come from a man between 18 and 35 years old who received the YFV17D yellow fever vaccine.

As DNA, the CDR3 is TGTGCCAGCAAACGAGGAGGGGGACTACTTAACTATGGCTACACCTTC. Protein: CASKRGGGLLNYGYTF. This chain links TRBV6-1 with TRBJ1-2, with D perhaps TRBD1 (6 bases). There are 16 residues in the CDR3. V was trimmed by 7 bases and J by 1 base, leaving 19 bases between them. Per germline, CDR1 MNHNS and CDR2 SASEGT.

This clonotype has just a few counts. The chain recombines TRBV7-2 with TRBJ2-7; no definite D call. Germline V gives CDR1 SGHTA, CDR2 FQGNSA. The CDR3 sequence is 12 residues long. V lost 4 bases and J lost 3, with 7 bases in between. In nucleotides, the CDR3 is TGTGCCAGCAGCTCCCAGAACTACGAGCAGTACTTC. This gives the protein CASSSQNYEQYF.

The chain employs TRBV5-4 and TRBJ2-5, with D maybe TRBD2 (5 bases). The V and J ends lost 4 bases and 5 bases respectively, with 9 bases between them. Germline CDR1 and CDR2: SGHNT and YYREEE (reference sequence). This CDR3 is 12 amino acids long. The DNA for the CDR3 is TGTGCCAGCAGCCGATGGGAGGAGACCCAGTACTTC. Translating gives CASSRWEETQYF.

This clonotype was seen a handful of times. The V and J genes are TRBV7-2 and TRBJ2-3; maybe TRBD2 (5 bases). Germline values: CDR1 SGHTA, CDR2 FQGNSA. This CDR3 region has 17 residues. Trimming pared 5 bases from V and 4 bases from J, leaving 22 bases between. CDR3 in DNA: TGTGCCAGCAGCCAATACCCACTAGTCCCCTCCGCAGATACGCAGTATTTT. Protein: CASSQYPLVPSADTQYF. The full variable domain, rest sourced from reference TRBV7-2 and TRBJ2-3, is GAGVSQSPSNKVTEKGKDVELRCDPISGHTALYWYRQSLGQGLEFLIYFQGNSAPDKSGLPSDRFSAERTGGSVSTLTIQRTQQEDSAVYLCASSQYPLVPSADTQYFGPGTRLTVL.

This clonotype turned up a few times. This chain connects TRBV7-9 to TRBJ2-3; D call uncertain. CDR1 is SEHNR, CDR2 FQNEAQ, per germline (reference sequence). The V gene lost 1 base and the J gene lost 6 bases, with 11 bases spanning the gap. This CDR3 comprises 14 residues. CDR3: CASSLVVGSDTQYF. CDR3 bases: TGTGCCAGCAGCTTAGTCGTGGGATCGGATACGCAGTATTTT.

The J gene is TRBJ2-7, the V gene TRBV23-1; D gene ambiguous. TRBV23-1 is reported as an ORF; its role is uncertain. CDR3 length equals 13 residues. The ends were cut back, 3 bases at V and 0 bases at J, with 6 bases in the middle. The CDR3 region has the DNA TGCGCCAGCAGTCACCCCAGCTCCTACGAGCAGTACTTC. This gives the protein CASSHPSSYEQYF.

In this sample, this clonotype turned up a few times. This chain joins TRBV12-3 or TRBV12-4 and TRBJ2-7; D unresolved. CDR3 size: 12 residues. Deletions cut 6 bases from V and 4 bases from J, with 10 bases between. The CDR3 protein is CASSTNLYEQYF. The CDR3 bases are TGTGCCAGCAGCACCAACCTATACGAGCAGTACTTC.

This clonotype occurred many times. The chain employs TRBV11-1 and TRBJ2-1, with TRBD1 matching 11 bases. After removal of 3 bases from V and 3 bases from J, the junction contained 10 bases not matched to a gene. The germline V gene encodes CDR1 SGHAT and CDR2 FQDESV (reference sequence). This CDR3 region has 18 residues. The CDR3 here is CASSFTPGQGGIYNEQFF. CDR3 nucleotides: TGTGCCAGCAGCTTCACCCCGGGACAGGGGGGGATCTACAATGAGCAGTTCTTC.

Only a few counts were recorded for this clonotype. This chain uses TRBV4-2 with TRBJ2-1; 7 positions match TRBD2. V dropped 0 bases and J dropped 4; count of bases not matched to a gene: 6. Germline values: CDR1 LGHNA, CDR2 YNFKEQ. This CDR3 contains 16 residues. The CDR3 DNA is TGTGCCAGCAGCCAAGATCTTGGGGGGGGATACAATGAGCAGTTCTTC. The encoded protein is CASSQDLGGGYNEQFF.

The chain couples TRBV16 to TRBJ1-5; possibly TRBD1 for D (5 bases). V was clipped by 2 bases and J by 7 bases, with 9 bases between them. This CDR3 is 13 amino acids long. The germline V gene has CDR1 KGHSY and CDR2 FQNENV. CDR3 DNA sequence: TGTGCCAGCAGCCAAGACAGCCGCCAGCCCCAGCATTTT. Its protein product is CASSQDSRQPQHF.

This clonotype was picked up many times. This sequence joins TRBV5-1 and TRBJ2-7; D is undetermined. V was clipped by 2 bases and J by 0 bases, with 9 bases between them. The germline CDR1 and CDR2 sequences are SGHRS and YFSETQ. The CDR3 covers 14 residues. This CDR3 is CASSFARPSYEQYV. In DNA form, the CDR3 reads TGCGCCAGCAGCTTTGCCAGGCCCTCCTACGAGCAGTACGTC.